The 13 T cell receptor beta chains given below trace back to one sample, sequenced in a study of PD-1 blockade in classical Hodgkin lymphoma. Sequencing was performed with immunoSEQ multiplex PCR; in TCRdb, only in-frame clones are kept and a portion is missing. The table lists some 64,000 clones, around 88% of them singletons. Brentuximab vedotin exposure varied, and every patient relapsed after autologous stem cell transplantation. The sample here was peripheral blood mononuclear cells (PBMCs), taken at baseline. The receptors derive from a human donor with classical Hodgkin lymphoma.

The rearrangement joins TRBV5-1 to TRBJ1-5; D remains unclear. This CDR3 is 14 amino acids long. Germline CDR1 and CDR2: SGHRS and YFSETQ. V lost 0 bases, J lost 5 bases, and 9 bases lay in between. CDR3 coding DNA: TGCGCCAGCAGCTTGGAGTCCACCGATCAGCCCCAGCATTTT. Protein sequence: CASSLESTDQPQHF. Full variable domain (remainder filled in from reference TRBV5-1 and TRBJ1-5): KAGVTQTPRYLIKTRGQQVTLSCSPISGHRSVSWYQQTPGQGLQFLFEYFSETQRNKGNFPGRFSGRQFSNSRSEMNVSTLELGDSALYLCASSLESTDQPQHFGDGTRLSIL.

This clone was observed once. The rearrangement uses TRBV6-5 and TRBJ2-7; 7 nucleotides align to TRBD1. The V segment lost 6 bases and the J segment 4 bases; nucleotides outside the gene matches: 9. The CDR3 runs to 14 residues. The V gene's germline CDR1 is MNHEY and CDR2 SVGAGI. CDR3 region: CASRRTGLGYEQYF. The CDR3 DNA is TGTGCCAGCAGGAGGACAGGTTTAGGGTACGAGCAGTACTTC.

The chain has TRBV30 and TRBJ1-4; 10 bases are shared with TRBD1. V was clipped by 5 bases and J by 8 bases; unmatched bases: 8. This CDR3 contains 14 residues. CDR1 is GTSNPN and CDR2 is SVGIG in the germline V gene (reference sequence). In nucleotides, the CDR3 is TGTGCCTGGGTCGACAGGGGGCGAGAGGAAAAACTGTTTTTT. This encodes CAWVDRGREEKLFF.

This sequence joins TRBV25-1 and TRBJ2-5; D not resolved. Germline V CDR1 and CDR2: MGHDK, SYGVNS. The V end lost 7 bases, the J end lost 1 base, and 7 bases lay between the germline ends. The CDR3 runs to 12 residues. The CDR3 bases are TGTGCCAGCACCCGGTCCCAAGAGACCCAGTACTTC. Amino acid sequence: CASTRSQETQYF.

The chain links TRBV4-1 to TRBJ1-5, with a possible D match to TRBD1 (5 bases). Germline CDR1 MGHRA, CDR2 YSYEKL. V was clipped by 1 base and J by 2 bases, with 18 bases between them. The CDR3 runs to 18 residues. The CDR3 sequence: CASSQAHKSWGGNQPQHF. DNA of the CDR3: TGCGCCAGCAGCCAAGCCCACAAATCGTGGGGGGGCAATCAGCCCCAGCATTTT.

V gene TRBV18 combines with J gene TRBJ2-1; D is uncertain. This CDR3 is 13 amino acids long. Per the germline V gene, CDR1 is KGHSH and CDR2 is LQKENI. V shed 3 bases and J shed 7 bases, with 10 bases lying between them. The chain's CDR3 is CASSPSGPNEQFF. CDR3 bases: TGTGCCAGCTCACCCTCCGGGCCAAATGAGCAGTTCTTC.

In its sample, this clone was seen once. The CDR3, as DNA: TGTGCCAGCAGTTTCCGTGGCGGGGGGGCCTACGAGCAGTACTTC. Protein: CASSFRGGGAYEQYF. The chain couples TRBV27 to TRBJ2-7, with 9 bases aligning to TRBD2. Germline V lookup: CDR1 MNHEY, CDR2 SMNVEV (reference sequence). This CDR3 is built from 15 residues. After removal of 3 bases from V and 2 bases from J, the junction contained 5 bases not matched to a gene.

The CDR3 DNA is TGTGCCAGCAGTGAATTTGGACAGGGGGCGTTTGGCTACACCTTC. This encodes CASSEFGQGAFGYTF. V gene TRBV25-1 combines with J gene TRBJ1-2; 11 nucleotides align to TRBD1. Germline V gene sequence: CDR1 MGHDK, CDR2 SYGVNS. CDR3 length: 15 residues. Trimming at V came to 1 base and at J to 7 bases, leaving 5 bases not matched to a gene.

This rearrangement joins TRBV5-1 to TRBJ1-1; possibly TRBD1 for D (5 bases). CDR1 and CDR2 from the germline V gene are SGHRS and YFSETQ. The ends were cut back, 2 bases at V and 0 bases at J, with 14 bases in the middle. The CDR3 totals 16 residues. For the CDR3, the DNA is TGCGCCAGCAGCTTCAGGGTTTCTAGACTGAACACTGAAGCTTTCTTT. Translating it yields CASSFRVSRLNTEAFF.

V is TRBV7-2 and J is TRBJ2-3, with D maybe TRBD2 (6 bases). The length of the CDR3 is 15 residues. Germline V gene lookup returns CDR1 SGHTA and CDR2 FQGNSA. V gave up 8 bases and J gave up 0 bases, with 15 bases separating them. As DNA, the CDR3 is TGTGCCAGCGACCCTAGCGAAGCTAGCACAGATACGCAGTATTTT. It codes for CASDPSEASTDTQYF.

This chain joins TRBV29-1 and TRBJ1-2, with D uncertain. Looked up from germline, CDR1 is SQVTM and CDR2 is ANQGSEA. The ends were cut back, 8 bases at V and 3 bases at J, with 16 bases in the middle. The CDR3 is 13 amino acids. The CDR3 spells CSSSTLADYGYTF. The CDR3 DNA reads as TGCAGCTCAAGCACCCTGGCGGACTATGGCTACACCTTC.

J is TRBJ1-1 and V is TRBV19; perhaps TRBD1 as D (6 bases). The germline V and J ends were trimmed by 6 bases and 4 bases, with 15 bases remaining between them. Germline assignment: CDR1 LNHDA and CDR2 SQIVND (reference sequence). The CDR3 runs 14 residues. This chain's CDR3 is CASSGGRASTEAFF. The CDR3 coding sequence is TGTGCCAGTAGCGGGGGCAGGGCGAGCACTGAAGCTTTCTTT.

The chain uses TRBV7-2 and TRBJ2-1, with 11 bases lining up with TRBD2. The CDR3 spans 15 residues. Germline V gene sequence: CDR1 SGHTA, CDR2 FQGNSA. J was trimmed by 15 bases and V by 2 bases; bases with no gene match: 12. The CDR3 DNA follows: TGTGCCAGCAGCTTATCGGTTAGCGGGGGGGCAGAGTCGTTCTTC. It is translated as CASSLSVSGGAESFF.